This TCR beta chain was found in a study of blood T cell repertoires in COVID-19. Across the whole study: The samples span acute and convalescent COVID-19 from the United States, Italy and Spain. T cells, B-cell-depleted T cells, or PBMCs supplied cDNA or gDNA.

Authors' methods: Cell counts per sample came from amplifying reference gene primers. The protocol was immunoSEQ multiplex PCR, while the TCRdb copy is restricted to in-frame clones and leaves out a portion. The V and J calls and clone size are taken from that table; D and trimming were inferred from the DNA. This sample has hundreds of thousands of clones, with around 89% found just once. Germline V gene lookup returns CDR1 SGHTA and CDR2 FQGNSA. CDR3 size: 17 residues. Trimming took 2 bases from V and 1 from J; bases not matched to a gene: 6. The sequence was obtained from a woman aged 35 to 49 who had recovered from COVID-19. This chain links TRBV7-2 with TRBJ1-1; 11 bases line up with TRBD1. The sequenced material came from peripheral blood. CDR3 sequence (DNA): TGTGCCAGCAGCTTATACGGACAGGGGGCGCCGAACACTGAAGCTTTCTTT. Its protein is CASSLYGQGAPNTEAFF.